This T cell receptor beta chain was sequenced for a study of CD8 T cells in ankylosing spondylitis. Preparation of TCR beta libraries was done by quantitative 5'-RACE with molecular barcodes. In TCRdb, the 5' RACE reads were re-called with MiXCR into one record per CDR3 protein. The sample holds approximately 45,000 distinct CDR3 sequences; roughly 9.6% are singletons and the top ten take 1.2% to 1.5%. At least ten counts were recorded for this clonotype. Its antigen is still unknown. Regarding the study as a whole: Clones that were linked to disease were CD8+ and were relatively rare in peripheral blood. Among TCR beta sequences, a motif of fewer than 10 highly homologous variants appeared characteristic of ankylosing spondylitis blood. Prior literature has documented some motif variants in synovial fluid and blood from reactive arthritis.

This CDR3 spans 13 amino acids. V dropped 1 base and J dropped 6; count of bases not matched to a gene: 4. Germline lookup yields CDR1 SQVTM and CDR2 ANQGSEA. Sequenced sample: blood, either unsorted or a sorted T cell fraction (not recorded which). V usage is TRBV29-1 and J usage is TRBJ2-3; TRBD2 aligns across 7 bases. The sequence was collected from a male donor with ankylosing spondylitis or in good health (not recorded which). The CDR3 bases are TGCAGCGTTGAAGCTCTAGCGGTTGATACGCAGTATTTT. Its protein product is CSVEALAVDTQYF.